This record looks at one T cell receptor (beta chain) sequence and its context. Its antigen is unidentified. This record belongs to a study of cytomegalovirus exposure and HLA in healthy donors. Study-wide findings and caveats: As was reported, the HLA-A and HLA-B alleles of most subjects were accurately predicted from TCR beta sequences. The study put 160 or so TCR beta chains on its list as cytomegalovirus-associated. An apparent linkage of common viral pathogens to several of the most significant clusters emerged in a later analysis.

Amplification used 60 Vbeta primers and 13 Jbeta primers. In the original analysis: In a later analysis, 8.5 million to 14 million of 75 million to 85 million unique beta chains occurred in at least two donors. The repertoire was sequenced with immunoSEQ multiplex PCR; TCRdb's copy has only in-frame clones and lacks some. V, J and clone size reflect that table, while D and trimming were determined from the DNA. This repertoire shows 100,000 or so clones, roughly three quarters found once; its top ten account for around 12%. CDR1 is SGHRS and CDR2 is YFSETQ in the germline V gene. The CDR3 is 17 amino acids. With 0 bases clipped from V and 5 bases from J, the junction kept 7 bases outside the gene matches.

This receptor was taken from a middle-aged woman in good health and CMV-seropositive. V is TRBV5-1 and J is TRBJ2-4, with 11 bases fitting TRBD1. The sequencing input was PBMCs. The CDR3 DNA reads as TGCGCCAGCAGCTTGGGGAGAGGACAGGGGGCCCAAAACATTCAGTACTTC. Protein product: CASSLGRGQGAQNIQYF.